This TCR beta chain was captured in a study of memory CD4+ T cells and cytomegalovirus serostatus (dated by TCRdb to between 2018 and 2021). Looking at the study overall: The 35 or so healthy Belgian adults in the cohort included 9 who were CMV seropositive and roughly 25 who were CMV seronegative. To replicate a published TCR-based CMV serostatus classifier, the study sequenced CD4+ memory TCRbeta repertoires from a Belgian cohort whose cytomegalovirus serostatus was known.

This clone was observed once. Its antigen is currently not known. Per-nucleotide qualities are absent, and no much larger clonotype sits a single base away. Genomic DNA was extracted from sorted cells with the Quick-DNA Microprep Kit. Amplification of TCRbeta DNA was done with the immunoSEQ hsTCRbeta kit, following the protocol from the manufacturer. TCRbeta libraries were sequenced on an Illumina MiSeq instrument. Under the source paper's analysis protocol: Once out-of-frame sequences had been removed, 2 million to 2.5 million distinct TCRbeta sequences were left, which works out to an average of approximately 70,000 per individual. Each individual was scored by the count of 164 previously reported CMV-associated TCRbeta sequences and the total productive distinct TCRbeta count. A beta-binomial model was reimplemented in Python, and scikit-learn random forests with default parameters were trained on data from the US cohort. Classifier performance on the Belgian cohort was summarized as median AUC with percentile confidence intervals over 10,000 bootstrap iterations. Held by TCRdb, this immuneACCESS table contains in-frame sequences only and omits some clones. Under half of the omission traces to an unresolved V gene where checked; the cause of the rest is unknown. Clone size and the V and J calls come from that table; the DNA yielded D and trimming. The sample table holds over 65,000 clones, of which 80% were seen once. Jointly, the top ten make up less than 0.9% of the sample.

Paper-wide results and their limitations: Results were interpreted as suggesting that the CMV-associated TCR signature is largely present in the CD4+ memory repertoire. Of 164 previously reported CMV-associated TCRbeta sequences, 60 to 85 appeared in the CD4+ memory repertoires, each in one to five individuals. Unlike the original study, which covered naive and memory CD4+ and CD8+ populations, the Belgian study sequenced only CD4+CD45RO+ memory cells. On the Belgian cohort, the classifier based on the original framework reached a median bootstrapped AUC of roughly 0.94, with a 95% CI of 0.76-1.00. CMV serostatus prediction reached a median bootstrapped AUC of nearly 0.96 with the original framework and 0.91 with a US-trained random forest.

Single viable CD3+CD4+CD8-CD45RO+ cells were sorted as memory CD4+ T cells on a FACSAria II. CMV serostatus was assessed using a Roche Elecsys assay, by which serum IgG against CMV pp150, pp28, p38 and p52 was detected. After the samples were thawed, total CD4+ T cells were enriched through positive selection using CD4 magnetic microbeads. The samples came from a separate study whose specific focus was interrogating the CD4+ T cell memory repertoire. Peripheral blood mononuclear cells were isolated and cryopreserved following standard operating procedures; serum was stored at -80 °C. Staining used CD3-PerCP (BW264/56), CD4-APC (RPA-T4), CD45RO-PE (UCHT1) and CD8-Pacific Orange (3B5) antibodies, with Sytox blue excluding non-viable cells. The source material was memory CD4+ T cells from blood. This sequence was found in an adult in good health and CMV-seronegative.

The bases are TGTGCCAGCAGTTACGGGGGGGCCGAAATGGGGGAGACCCAGTACTTC. This yields the protein CASSYGGAEMGETQYF. The chain couples TRBV6-5 to TRBJ2-5; possibly the D gene is TRBD2, per 7 matching bases. The cysteine opens and the phenylalanine closes a CDR3 of 16 amino acids. Only the CDR3 portion is preserved as DNA: 48 bases, with reading frame beginning at the first base. CDR1 is given as MNHEY and CDR2 as SVGAGI, both from the germline V gene. Trimming removed 2 bases from V and 5 bases from J, leaving 18 bases between the germline ends.